In its sample, the clone carrying this TCR beta chain was seen a few times. Its target is unknown. All sorted populations exceeded 95% purity. The entirety of the isolated RNA underwent reverse transcription, so expressed TCRB transcripts were sequenced. This table comes from immunoSEQ multiplex PCR, and its TCRdb copy is limited to in-frame clones, with some not included. The sample consists of around 260,000 clones, 24% of them appearing once. The source of the sample is a study of beta chain features in type 1 diabetes. Study results and caveats: It was possible that PCR favored shorter templates, equally so in patients and controls. There was a moderate but significant shortening of TCRB CDR3s in all four CD4+ subsets of Type 1 diabetes patients.

The germline V gene encodes CDR1 SNHLY and CDR2 FYNNEI. The CDR3 is made up of 14 amino acids. V was pared by 6 bases and J by 1 base, with 5 bases of the junction left unmatched. The chain links TRBV2 to TRBJ2-5; 7 nucleotides align to TRBD1. The clonotype was recovered from a woman aged 25 to 39 with type 1 diabetes. Material for sequencing was naive CD4+ T cells from blood. The DNA for the CDR3 is TGTGCCAGCAGAGACGGGACAGCCCAAGAGACCCAGTACTTC. Its protein is CASRDGTAQETQYF.